The present T cell receptor (beta chain) was sequenced within a study of chemoradiotherapy in HPV16-positive cancers. J lost 4 bases, V lost 1 base, and 0 bases had no gene match. This CDR3 is 14 amino acids long. From germline, CDR1 is GTSNPN and CDR2 SVGIG (reference sequence). Data came from immunoSEQ multiplex PCR; TCRdb stores just in-frame clones and leaves some out. The sample records about 15,000 clones, under 85% being singletons. On this clone: Its target is unknown. Other DNA sequences in the same sample also yield this CDR3.

Study-wide results and caveats: Candidate HPV-specific clones and E7-related TCR motifs grew in tumor during treatment.

The specimen was collected from a patient who underwent chemoradiotherapy. The chain couples TRBV30 to TRBJ2-5; 13 bases align to TRBD2. This receptor was obtained from a human donor with HPV-associated anogenital cancer. CDR3 in DNA: TGTGCCTGGAGTGGACTAGCGGGGGGAGAGACCCAGTACTTC. Protein sequence: CAWSGLAGGETQYF. Full variable domain (remainder filled in from reference TRBV30 and TRBJ2-5): SQTIHQWPATLVQPVGSPLSLECTVEGTSNPNLYWYRQAAGRGLQLLFYSVGIGQISSEVPQNLSASRPQDRQFILSSKKLLLSDSGFYLCAWSGLAGGETQYFGPGTRLLVL.